This T cell receptor beta chain emerged from a study of blood T cell repertoires in COVID-19. Sequenced by immunoSEQ multiplex PCR; TCRdb stores in-frame clones only, minus some. This sample carries about 270,000 clones, approximately 82% of them seen once, and the ten largest clones take roughly 3%. Sequencing was carried out using peripheral blood. This TCR came from a woman between 18 and 30 years old with acute or convalescent COVID-19.

CDR3 region: CASSHWSGGDQPQHF. CDR3 nucleotide sequence: TGTGCCAGCAGCCATTGGTCAGGGGGCGATCAGCCCCAGCATTTT. The chain employs TRBV5-8 and TRBJ1-5, with TRBD1 matching over 8 bases. In germline, CDR1 is SGHTS, CDR2 YDEGEE. The CDR3 runs 15 residues. J gave up 5 bases and V 4 bases, and 8 bases lay outside the gene matches.